The 13 T cell receptor beta chains presented below share a single source sample, sequenced in a study of CD8 T cells in ankylosing spondylitis. TCRdb reprocessed the 5' RACE reads with MiXCR, giving one entry per CDR3 protein. The table has 25,000 to 30,000 distinct CDR3 sequences, 6.5% to 9% seen once; the top ten hold roughly 30%. Sequencing was done on a sample of blood. These receptor sequences come from a male donor with ankylosing spondylitis or in good health (not recorded which).

The chain carries TRBV11-3 and TRBJ2-7; D is unclear. Per the germline V gene, CDR1 is SGHNT and CDR2 is YENEEA. V was trimmed by 1 base and J by 5 bases, leaving 9 bases between them. This CDR3 is built from 13 residues. The CDR3 loop reads CASSLVAGDEQYF. CDR3 sequence (DNA): TGTGCCAGCAGCTTAGTAGCAGGCGACGAGCAGTACTTC.

This chain links TRBV6-5 with TRBJ1-1, with 11 bases matching TRBD1. The CDR3 is made up of 15 amino acids. Germline CDR1 and CDR2: MNHEY and SVGAGI. V shed 3 bases, J shed 4 bases, and the junction held 4 bases outside the gene matches. The CDR3 coding sequence is TGTGCCAGCAGTTATTCCGGGACAGGGGGCACTGAAGCTTTCTTT. It specifies CASSYSGTGGTEAFF.

This clonotype was counted a few times. The chain combines TRBV20-1 with TRBJ2-1, with D hard to call. Germline V gives CDR1 DFQATT, CDR2 SNEGSKA (reference sequence). Between the trimmed V and J ends, which lost 2 bases and 2 bases, there was a span of 10 bases. This CDR3 is built from 14 residues. CDR3 protein: CSARTRYTYNEQFF. The CDR3 nucleotides read TGCAGTGCTAGAACGAGATACACCTACAATGAGCAGTTCTTC.

Many counts were recorded for this clonotype. This chain connects TRBV14 to TRBJ2-4; D is perhaps TRBD1 (5 bases). Germline V gene lookup returns CDR1 SGHDN and CDR2 FVKESK. CDR3 length: 13 residues. Trimming pared 4 bases from V and 10 bases from J, leaving 14 bases between. CDR3 loop: CASSRARKGIQYF. CDR3 sequence (DNA): TGTGCCAGCAGCCGTGCCCGAAAGGGGATTCAGTACTTC.

This clonotype was picked up a small number of times. In nucleotides, the CDR3 is TGCAGCGTTGAACGCCTCGGCGAGGGAGAAAAACTGTTTTTT. Translated: CSVERLGEGEKLFF. J is TRBJ1-4 and V is TRBV29-1; no definite D call. This CDR3 contains 14 residues. The V and J ends lost 2 bases and 8 bases respectively, with 15 bases between them. The V gene's germline CDR1 is SQVTM and CDR2 ANQGSEA. Drawing the rest from reference TRBV29-1 and TRBJ1-4, the complete variable domain is SAVISQKPSRDICQRGTSLTIQCQVDSQVTMMFWYRQQPGQSLTLIATANQGSEATYESGFVIDKFPISRPNLTFSTLTVSNMSPEDSSIYLCSVERLGEGEKLFFGSGTQLSVL.

The chain joins TRBV7-2 to TRBJ2-7; D may correspond to TRBD1 or TRBD2 (5 bases each). CDR3 length equals 14 residues. CDR1 and CDR2 from the germline V gene are SGHTA and FQGNSA. Trimming removed 7 bases from V and 4 bases from J, with 17 bases in between. The CDR3 protein is CASIFGRDGYEQYV. The CDR3 DNA reads TGTGCCAGCATCTTTGGTCGGGACGGTTACGAGCAGTACGTC.

This clonotype has only a few counts. The genes are TRBV2 and TRBJ2-2; 11 nucleotides match TRBD1. The germline gives CDR1 SNHLY, CDR2 FYNNEI. V shed 6 bases, J shed 7 bases, and the junction held 4 bases outside the gene matches. The length of the CDR3 is 14 residues. Here the CDR3 reads CASRADRGHGELFF. CDR3 DNA: TGTGCCAGCAGGGCGGACAGGGGGCACGGGGAGCTGTTTTTT.

This sequence joins TRBV3-1 and TRBJ1-1; D gene uncertain. Trimming stripped 7 bases from V and 1 base from J, with 10 bases between. This CDR3 has 13 residues. Germline values: CDR1 LGHDT, CDR2 YNNKEL (reference sequence). Here the CDR3 reads CASTIGQNTEAFF. The CDR3 DNA is TGTGCCAGCACCATAGGGCAGAACACTGAAGCTTTCTTT.

This clonotype was observed a few times. The chain employs TRBV10-3 and TRBJ1-4; D is ambiguous. V was clipped by 2 bases and J by 4 bases, with 8 bases between them. This CDR3 is 14 amino acids long. From germline, CDR1 is ENHRY and CDR2 SYGVKD. For the CDR3, the DNA is TGTGCCATCAGTGAGCACCGGAGTAATGAAAAACTGTTTTTT. Translation gives CAISEHRSNEKLFF.

This clonotype came up a few times. The chain is built from TRBV29-1 and TRBJ2-2; 8 bases are a match to TRBD1. CDR1 is SQVTM and CDR2 is ANQGSEA in the germline V gene. The CDR3 has 13 residues. Unmatched junction bases numbered 6, after V lost 6 bases and J lost 6 bases. Here the CDR3 reads CSVGDRQAGELFF. The CDR3 region has the DNA TGCAGCGTCGGGGACAGGCAGGCCGGGGAGCTGTTTTTT.

This clonotype was picked up a small number of times. J is TRBJ2-1 and V is TRBV7-2, with D perhaps TRBD2 (7 bases). Germline CDR1 SGHTA, CDR2 FQGNSA. V lost 5 bases, J lost 7 bases, and 15 bases lay in between. The CDR3 is 14 residues long. The CDR3 DNA is TGTGCCAGCAGCCAGAATAAGGGGGGGAATGAGCAGTTCTTC. Its translation: CASSQNKGGNEQFF. Full variable domain (missing parts from reference TRBV7-2 and TRBJ2-1): GAGVSQSPSNKVTEKGKDVELRCDPISGHTALYWYRQSLGQGLEFLIYFQGNSAPDKSGLPSDRFSAERTGGSVSTLTIQRTQQEDSAVYLCASSQNKGGNEQFFGPGTRLTVL.

The chain has TRBV29-1 and TRBJ1-1, with D unresolved. V shed 6 bases and J shed 3 bases, with 5 bases lying between them. The CDR3 has 10 amino acids. In germline, CDR1 is SQVTM, CDR2 ANQGSEA. CDR3 sequence: CSVAHTEAFF. DNA for the CDR3: TGCAGCGTGGCCCACACTGAAGCTTTCTTT.

This chain joins TRBV18 and TRBJ1-4; D unresolved. V lost 6 bases, J lost 5 bases, and 16 bases lay in between. CDR1 and CDR2 (germline): KGHSH, LQKENI. The CDR3 covers 15 residues. The CDR3 DNA reads as TGTGCCAGCTCGCCATCGGCCGGGAACAATGAAAAACTGTTTTTT. It specifies CASSPSAGNNEKLFF.